This T cell receptor (beta chain) was observed in a study of blood T cell repertoires in COVID-19. Overall study: Donors in the United States, Italy and Spain gave samples during acute or convalescent COVID-19. From T cells, B-cell-depleted T cells, or PBMCs came the material, which was cDNA or gDNA.

The CDR3 totals 13 residues. V shed 6 bases and J shed 5 bases, with 13 bases lying between them. Per the germline V gene, CDR1 is MDHEN and CDR2 is SYDVKM. Authors' methods: From reference gene primer amplification, estimates of nucleated cell counts were derived. Sequencing was performed with immunoSEQ multiplex PCR; in TCRdb, only in-frame clones are kept and a portion is missing. V, J and clone size reflect that table, while D and trimming were determined from the DNA. The sample includes some 250,000 clones, roughly 91% of them seen just once. Participant ages covered roughly 18 to 89 years across around 25 US areas.

The chain is built from TRBV28 and TRBJ1-1, with D perhaps matching TRBD1 (6 bases). This clonotype was sampled from a woman in her twenties or thirties with acute COVID-19. Sample: PBMCs or T cells enriched from blood (not recorded which). Written as DNA, the CDR3 is TGTGCCAGCAGCCTCAGGGGTAATACTGAAGCTTTCTTT. This encodes CASSLRGNTEAFF.